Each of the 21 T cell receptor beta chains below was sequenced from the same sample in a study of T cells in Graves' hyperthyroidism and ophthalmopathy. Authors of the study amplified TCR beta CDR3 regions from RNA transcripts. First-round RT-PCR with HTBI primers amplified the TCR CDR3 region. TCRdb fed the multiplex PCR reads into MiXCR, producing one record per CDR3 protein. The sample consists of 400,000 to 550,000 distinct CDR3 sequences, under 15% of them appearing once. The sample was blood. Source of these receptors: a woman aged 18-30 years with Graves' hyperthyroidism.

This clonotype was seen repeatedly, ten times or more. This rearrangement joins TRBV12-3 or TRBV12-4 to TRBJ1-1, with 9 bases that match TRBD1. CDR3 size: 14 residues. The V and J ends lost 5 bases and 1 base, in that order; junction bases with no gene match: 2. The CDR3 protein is CASSPGQGNTEAFF. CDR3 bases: TGTGCCAGCAGTCCGGGACAGGGGAACACTGAAGCTTTCTTT.

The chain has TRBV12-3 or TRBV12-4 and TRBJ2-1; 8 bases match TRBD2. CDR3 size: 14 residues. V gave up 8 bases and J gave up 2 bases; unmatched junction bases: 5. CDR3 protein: CASGTSGPYNEQFF. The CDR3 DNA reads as TGTGCCAGCGGAACTAGCGGTCCCTACAATGAGCAGTTCTTC.

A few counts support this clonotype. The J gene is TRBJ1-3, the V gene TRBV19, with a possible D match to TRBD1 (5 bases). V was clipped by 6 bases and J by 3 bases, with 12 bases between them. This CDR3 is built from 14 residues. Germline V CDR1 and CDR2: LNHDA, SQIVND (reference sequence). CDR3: CASRPGGSGNTIYF. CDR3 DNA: TGTGCCAGTAGGCCCGGGGGTAGTGGAAACACCATATATTTT.

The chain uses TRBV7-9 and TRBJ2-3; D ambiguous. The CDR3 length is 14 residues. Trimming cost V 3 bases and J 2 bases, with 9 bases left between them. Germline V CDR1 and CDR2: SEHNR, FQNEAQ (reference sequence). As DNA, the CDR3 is TGTGCCAGCAGCTTCGAACGCCCCACAGATACGCAGTATTTT. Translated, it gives CASSFERPTDTQYF.

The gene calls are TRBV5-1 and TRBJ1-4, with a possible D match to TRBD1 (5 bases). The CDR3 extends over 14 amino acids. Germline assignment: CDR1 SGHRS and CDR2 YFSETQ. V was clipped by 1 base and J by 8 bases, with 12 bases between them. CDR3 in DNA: TGCGCCAGCAGCTTGAACCGGGGCCAGGAAAAACTGTTTTTT. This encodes CASSLNRGQEKLFF. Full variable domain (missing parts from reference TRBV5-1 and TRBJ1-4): KAGVTQTPRYLIKTRGQQVTLSCSPISGHRSVSWYQQTPGQGLQFLFEYFSETQRNKGNFPGRFSGRQFSNSRSEMNVSTLELGDSALYLCASSLNRGQEKLFFGSGTQLSVL.

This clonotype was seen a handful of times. CDR3 nucleotide sequence: TGTGCCAGTAGTACTACCCGACAGGGTCCCCAGCATTTT. Protein: CASSTTRQGPQHF. The chain combines TRBV19 with TRBJ1-5, with TRBD1 identical over 7 bases. This CDR3 spans 13 amino acids. CDR1 and CDR2 (germline): LNHDA, SQIVND (reference sequence). V was clipped by 4 bases and J by 10 bases; unmatched bases: 7.

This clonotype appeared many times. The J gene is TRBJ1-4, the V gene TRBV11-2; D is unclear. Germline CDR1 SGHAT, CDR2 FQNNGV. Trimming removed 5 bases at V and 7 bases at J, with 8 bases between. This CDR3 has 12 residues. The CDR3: CASSLRAEKLFF. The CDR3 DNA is TGTGCCAGCAGCCTGCGCGCTGAAAAACTGTTTTTT. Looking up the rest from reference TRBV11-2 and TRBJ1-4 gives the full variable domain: EAGVAQSPRYKIIEKRQSVAFWCNPISGHATLYWYQQILGQGPKLLIQFQNNGVVDDSQLPKDRFSAERLKGVDSTLKIQPAKLEDSAVYLCASSLRAEKLFFGSGTQLSVL.

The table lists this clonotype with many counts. The CDR3 protein is CSARAGAGSGRGADTQYF. The CDR3 nucleotides are TGCAGTGCTAGGGCGGGAGCTGGTAGCGGGAGAGGCGCAGATACGCAGTATTTT. The rearrangement uses TRBV20-1 and TRBJ2-3; 9 bases map to TRBD2. This CDR3 region has 18 residues. The germline gives CDR1 DFQATT, CDR2 SNEGSKA (reference sequence). J lost 4 bases, V lost 3 bases, and 17 bases had no gene match.

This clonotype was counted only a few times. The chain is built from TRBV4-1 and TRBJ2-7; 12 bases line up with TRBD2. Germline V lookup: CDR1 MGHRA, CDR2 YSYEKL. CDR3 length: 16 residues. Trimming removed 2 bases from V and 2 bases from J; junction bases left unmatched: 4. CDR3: CASSQTSGRFPYEQYF. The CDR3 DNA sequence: TGCGCCAGCAGCCAAACTAGCGGGAGGTTTCCCTACGAGCAGTACTTC.

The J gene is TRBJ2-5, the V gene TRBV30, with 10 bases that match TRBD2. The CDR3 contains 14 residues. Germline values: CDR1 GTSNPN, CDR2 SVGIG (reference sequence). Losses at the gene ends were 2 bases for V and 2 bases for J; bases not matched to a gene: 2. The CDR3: CAWSTSGVQETQYF. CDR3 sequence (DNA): TGTGCCTGGAGTACTAGCGGGGTACAAGAGACCCAGTACTTC. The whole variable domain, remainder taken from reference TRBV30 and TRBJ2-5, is SQTIHQWPATLVQPVGSPLSLECTVEGTSNPNLYWYRQAAGRGLQLLFYSVGIGQISSEVPQNLSASRPQDRQFILSSKKLLLSDSGFYLCAWSTSGVQETQYFGPGTRLLVL.

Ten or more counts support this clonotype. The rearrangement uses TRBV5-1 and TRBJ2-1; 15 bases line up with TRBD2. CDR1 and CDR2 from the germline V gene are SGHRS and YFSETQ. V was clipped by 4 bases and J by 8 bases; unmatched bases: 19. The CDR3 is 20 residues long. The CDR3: CASSPRGLAGGTPLGYEQFF. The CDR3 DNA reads TGCGCCAGCAGCCCGCGAGGACTAGCGGGAGGGACCCCGTTGGGGTATGAGCAGTTCTTC.

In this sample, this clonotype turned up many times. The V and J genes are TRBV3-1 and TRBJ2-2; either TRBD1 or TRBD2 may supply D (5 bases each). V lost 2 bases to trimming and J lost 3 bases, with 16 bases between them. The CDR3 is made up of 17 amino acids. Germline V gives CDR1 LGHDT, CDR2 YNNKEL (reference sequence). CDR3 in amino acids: CASSQWGSSWYTGELFF. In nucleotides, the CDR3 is TGTGCCAGCAGCCAATGGGGGTCTAGCTGGTACACCGGGGAGCTGTTTTTT.

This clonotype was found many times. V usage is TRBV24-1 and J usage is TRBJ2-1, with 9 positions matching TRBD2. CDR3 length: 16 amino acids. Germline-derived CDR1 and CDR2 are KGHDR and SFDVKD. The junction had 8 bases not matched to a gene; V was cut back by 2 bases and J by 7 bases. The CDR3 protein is CATSDSGLAGNNEQFF. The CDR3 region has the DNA TGTGCCACCAGTGATTCGGGGCTAGCGGGAAATAATGAGCAGTTCTTC.

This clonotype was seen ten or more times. The CDR3 sequence: CASSSLAGTYEQYV. CDR3 DNA: TGTGCCAGCAGCTCCCTCGCGGGGACCTACGAGCAGTACGTC. The V and J genes are TRBV7-2 and TRBJ2-7, with TRBD2 as a possible D gene (6 bases). The CDR3 contains 14 residues. Germline V gene sequence: CDR1 SGHTA, CDR2 FQGNSA. Trimming took 4 bases from V and 2 from J, leaving 12 bases between them.

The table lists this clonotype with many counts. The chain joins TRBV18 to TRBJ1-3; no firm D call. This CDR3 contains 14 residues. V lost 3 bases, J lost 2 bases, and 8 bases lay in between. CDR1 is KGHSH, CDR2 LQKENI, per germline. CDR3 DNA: TGTGCCAGCTCACCGGACCGAGCTGGAAACACCATATATTTT. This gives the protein CASSPDRAGNTIYF.

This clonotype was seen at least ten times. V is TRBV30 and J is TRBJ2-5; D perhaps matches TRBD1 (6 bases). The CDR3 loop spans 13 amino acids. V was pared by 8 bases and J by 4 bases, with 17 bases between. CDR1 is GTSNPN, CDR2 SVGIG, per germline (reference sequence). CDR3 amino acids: CARTGHTVETQYF. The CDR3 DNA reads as TGTGCCCGAACGGGACATACGGTAGAGACCCAGTACTTC. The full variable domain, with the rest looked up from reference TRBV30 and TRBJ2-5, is SQTIHQWPATLVQPVGSPLSLECTVEGTSNPNLYWYRQAAGRGLQLLFYSVGIGQISSEVPQNLSASRPQDRQFILSSKKLLLSDSGFYLCARTGHTVETQYFGPGTRLLVL.

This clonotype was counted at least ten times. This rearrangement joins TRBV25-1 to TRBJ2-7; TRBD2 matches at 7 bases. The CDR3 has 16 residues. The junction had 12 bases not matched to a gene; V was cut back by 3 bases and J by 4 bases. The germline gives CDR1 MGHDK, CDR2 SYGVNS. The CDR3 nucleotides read TGTGCCAGCAGTGACGGAAGCGGGACCGTCGATTACGAGCAGTACGTC. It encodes CASSDGSGTVDYEQYV.

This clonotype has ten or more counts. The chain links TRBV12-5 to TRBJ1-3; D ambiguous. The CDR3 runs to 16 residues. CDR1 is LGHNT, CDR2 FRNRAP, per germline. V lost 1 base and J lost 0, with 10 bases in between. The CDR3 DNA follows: TGTGCTAGTGGTTTGGCCTCTCTACTCTCTGGAAACACCATATATTTT. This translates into CASGLASLLSGNTIYF.

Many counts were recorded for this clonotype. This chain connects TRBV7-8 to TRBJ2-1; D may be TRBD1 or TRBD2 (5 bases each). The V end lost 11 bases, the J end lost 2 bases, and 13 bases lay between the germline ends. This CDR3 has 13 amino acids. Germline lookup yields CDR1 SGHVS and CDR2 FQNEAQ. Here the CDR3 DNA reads TGTGCCGTCACCGGGGCACCCTACAATGAGCAGTTCTTC. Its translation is CAVTGAPYNEQFF.

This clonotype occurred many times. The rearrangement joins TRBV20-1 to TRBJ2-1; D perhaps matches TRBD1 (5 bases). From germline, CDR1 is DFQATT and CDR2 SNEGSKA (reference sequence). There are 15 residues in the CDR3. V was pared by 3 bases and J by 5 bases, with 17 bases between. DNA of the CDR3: TGCAGTGCTAGCAACAGGACAACCCCCAACAATGAGCAGTTCTTC. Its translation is CSASNRTTPNNEQFF.

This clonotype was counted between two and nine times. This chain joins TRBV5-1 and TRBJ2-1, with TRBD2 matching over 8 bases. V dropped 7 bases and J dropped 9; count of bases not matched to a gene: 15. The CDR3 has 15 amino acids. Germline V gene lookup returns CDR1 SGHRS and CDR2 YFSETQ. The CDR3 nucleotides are TGCGCCAGCCTCCCGGGGGGGGGGCGCGTAAGTGAGCAGTTCTTC. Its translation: CASLPGGGRVSEQFF. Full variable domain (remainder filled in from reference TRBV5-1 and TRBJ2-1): KAGVTQTPRYLIKTRGQQVTLSCSPISGHRSVSWYQQTPGQGLQFLFEYFSETQRNKGNFPGRFSGRQFSNSRSEMNVSTLELGDSALYLCASLPGGGRVSEQFFGPGTRLTVL.